The rows below give T cell receptor beta chains drawn from one sample of a study of immune evolution from preneoplasia to lung adenocarcinoma. The table came from immunoSEQ multiplex PCR; TCRdb's copy has only in-frame clones and leaves some out. The data contain under 15,000 clones, over 75% of them singletons. Sequencing was carried out using FFPE lung adenocarcinoma in situ tissue. The receptors originated from a donor at least 70 years old with lung adenocarcinoma. The CDR3 runs from the conserved cysteine through the conserved F or W. The D gene is left open where the match is weak. Size tells how often a clone was seen (once, few, many) or the class of an expanded clone, and some rows leave it out.

abundance	v_gene	j_gene	d_gene	CDR3nt	CDR3aa
-	TRBV7-7	TRBJ2-2	-	TGTGCTAGCAGCTTAGACCAGAATTCCGGGGAGCTGTTTTTT	CASSLDQNSGELFF
-	TRBV12-5	TRBJ1-2	-	TGTGCTGGGGGGGGGCACAACTATGGCTACACCTTC	CAGGGHNYGYTF
-	TRBV27	TRBJ2-1	-	TGTGCCAGCAGTTTACGAGGACCTCCGGAGTTCTTC	CASSLRGPPEFF
-	TRBV6-4	TRBJ2-1	-	TGTGCCAGCAGTGAAGCCAGGGGATACGGTGAGCAGTTCTTC	CASSEARGYGEQFF
-	TRBV7-8	TRBJ1-2	TRBD1	TGTGCCAGCAGCTACGCCCGGGACAGGGTGAAGTATGGCTACACCTTC	CASSYARDRVKYGYTF
-	TRBV10-3	TRBJ2-7	TRBD1	TGTGCCATCAGTGTTACTGCGCCGGGACAGGGATTCTACGAGCAGTACTTC	CAISVTAPGQGFYEQYF
-	TRBV6-5	TRBJ1-5	-	TGTGCCAGCAGTTCAGGGCCCCATCAGCCCCAGCATTTT	CASSSGPHQPQHF
-	TRBV19	TRBJ1-5	-	TGTGCCAGTAGTATAGATCGGGATCAGCCCCAGCATTTT	CASSIDRDQPQHF
-	TRBV11-2	TRBJ2-1	TRBD1	TGTGCCAGCAGCCCAACGACAGGGGGCATTGAGCAATTCTTC	CASSPTTGGIEQFF
-	TRBV10-2	TRBJ1-5	-	TGCGCCAGTCAACGGGGGGCCAATCAGCCCCAGCATTTT	CASQRGANQPQHF
-	TRBV11-2	TRBJ2-3	-	TGTGCCAGCAGCTTAACGGATACAGATACGCAGTATTTT	CASSLTDTDTQYF
-	TRBV2	TRBJ2-7	TRBD2	TGTGCCAGCAGAGCTCGGACATGGGAGGGAGTGGAGCAGTACTTC	CASRARTWEGVEQYF
-	TRBV7-2	TRBJ2-4	-	TGTGCCAGCAGCTACCACGGACCCCGAAACATTCAGTACTTC	CASSYHGPRNIQYF
-	TRBV4-2	TRBJ2-5	TRBD2	TGTGCCAGCAGCCAAGAAGGGACTAGCGGGGGGAGGGGAGAGACCCAGTACTTC	CASSQEGTSGGRGETQYF
once	TRBV2	TRBJ2-2	-	TGTGCCAGCAGTCGCCCGGGGGCAGGCACCGGGGAGCTGTTTTTT	CASSRPGAGTGELFF